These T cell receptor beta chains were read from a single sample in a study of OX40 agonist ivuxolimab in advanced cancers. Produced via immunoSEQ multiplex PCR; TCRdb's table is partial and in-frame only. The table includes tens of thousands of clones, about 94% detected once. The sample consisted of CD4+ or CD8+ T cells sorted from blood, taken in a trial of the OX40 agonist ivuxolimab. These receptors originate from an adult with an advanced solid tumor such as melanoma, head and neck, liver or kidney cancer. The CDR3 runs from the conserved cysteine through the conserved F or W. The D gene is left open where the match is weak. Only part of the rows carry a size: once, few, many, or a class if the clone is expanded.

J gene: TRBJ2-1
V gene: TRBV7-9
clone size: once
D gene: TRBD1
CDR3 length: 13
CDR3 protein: CASSTGTGSEQFF
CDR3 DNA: TGTGCCAGCAGCACCGGGACAGGGAGTGAGCAGTTCTTC

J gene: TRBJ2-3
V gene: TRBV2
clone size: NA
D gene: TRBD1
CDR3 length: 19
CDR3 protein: CASSETLRGQGAGTDTQYF
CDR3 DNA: TGTGCCAGCAGTGAAACGCTTCGGGGACAGGGGGCTGGCACAGATACGCAGTATTTT

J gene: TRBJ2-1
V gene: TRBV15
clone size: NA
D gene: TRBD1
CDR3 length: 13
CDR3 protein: CATRDRAHNEQFF
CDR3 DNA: TGTGCCACCCGGGACAGGGCCCACAATGAGCAGTTCTTC

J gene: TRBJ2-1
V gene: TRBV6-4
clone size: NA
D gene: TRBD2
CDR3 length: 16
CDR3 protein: CASSASGGESYNEQFF
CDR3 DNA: TGTGCCAGCAGTGCATCCGGGGGGGAGTCCTACAATGAGCAGTTCTTC

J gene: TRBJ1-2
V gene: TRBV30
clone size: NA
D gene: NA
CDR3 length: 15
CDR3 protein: CAWSRRDPPNYGYTF
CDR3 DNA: TGTGCCTGGAGTCGCCGGGATCCCCCTAACTATGGCTACACCTTC

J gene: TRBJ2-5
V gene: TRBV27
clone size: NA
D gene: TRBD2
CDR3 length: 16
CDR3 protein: CASSSPSGRAWETQYF
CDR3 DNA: TGTGCCAGCAGTTCCCCTAGCGGGAGGGCCTGGGAGACCCAGTACTTC

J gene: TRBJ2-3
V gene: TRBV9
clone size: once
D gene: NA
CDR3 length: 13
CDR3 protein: CASSVGGSDTQYF
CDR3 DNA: TGTGCCAGCAGCGTAGGAGGCTCAGATACGCAGTATTTT

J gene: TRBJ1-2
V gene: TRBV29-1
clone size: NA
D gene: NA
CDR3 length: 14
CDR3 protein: CSVEGRTESYGYTF
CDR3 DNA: TGCAGCGTTGAGGGGCGGACGGAGAGCTATGGCTACACCTTC

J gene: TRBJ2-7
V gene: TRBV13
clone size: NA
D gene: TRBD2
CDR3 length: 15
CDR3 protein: CASSLGSGSVYEQYF
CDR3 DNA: TGTGCCAGCAGCTTAGGGAGCGGGAGTGTTTACGAGCAGTACTTC

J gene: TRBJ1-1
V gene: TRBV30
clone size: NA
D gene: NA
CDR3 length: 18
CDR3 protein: CAWSTPMARREGKTEAFF
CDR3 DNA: TGTGCCTGGAGTACCCCAATGGCTCGGAGGGAGGGTAAGACTGAAGCTTTCTTT

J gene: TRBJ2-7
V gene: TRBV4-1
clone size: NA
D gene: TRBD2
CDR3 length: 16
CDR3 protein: CASSDTLAGVPYEQYF
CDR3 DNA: TGCGCCAGCAGCGATACTCTAGCGGGAGTTCCCTACGAGCAGTACTTC

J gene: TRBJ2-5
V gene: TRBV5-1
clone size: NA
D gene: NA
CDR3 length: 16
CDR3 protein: CASSLSPAPIGETQYF
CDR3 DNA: TGCGCCAGCAGCTTGTCACCGGCCCCCATTGGAGAGACCCAGTACTTC

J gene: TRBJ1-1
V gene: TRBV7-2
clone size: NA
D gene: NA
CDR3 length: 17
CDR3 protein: CASSPTPPGRLNTEAFF
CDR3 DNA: TGTGCCAGCAGCCCTACCCCCCCGGGCAGGTTGAACACTGAAGCTTTCTTT

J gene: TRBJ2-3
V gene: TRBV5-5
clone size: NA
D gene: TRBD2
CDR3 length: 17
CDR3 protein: CASSPRGTSGRSDTQYF
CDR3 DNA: TGTGCCAGCAGCCCCCGCGGGACTAGCGGGAGGTCGGATACGCAGTATTTT

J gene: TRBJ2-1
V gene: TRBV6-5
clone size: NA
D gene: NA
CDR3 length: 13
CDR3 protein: CASSLGRYNEQFF
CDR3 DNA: TGTGCCAGCAGCCTTGGACGGTACAATGAGCAGTTCTTC

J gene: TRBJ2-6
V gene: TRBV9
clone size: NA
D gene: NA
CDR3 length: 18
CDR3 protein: CASSARKGVNSGANVLTF
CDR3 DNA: TGTGCCAGCAGCGCCAGGAAGGGGGTAAACTCTGGGGCCAACGTCCTGACTTTC

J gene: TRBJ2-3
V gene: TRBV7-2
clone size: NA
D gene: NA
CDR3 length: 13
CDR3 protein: CASSLLSTDTQYF
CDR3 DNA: TGTGCCAGCAGCTTACTTAGCACAGATACGCAGTATTTT

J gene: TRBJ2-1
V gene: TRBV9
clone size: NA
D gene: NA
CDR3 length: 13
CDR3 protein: CASSGRLHNEQFF
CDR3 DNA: TGTGCCAGCAGCGGGAGGTTGCACAATGAGCAGTTCTTC

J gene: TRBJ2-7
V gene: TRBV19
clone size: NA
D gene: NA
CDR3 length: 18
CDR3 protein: CASSIDFISANNLYEQYF
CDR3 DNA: TGTGCCAGTAGTATAGATTTCATATCAGCGAATAACCTCTACGAGCAGTACTTC

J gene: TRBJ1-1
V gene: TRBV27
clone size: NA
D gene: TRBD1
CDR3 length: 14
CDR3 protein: CASSLGTENTEAFF
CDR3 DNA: TGTGCCAGCAGTTTAGGGACAGAGAACACTGAAGCTTTCTTT

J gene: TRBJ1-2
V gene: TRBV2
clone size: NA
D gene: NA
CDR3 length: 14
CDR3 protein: CASSEYPANYGYTF
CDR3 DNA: TGTGCCAGCAGTGAATATCCGGCGAACTATGGCTACACCTTC

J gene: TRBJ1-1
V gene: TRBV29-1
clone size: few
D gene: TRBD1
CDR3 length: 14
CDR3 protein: CSVDQGDMNTEAFF
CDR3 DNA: TGCAGCGTTGATCAGGGGGACATGAACACTGAAGCTTTCTTT

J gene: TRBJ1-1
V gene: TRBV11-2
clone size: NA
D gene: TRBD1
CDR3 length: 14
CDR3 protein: CASRLRTGKAEAFF
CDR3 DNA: TGTGCCAGCAGACTAAGGACAGGGAAGGCTGAAGCTTTCTTT

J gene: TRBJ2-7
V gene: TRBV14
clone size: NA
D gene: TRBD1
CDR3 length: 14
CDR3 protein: CASSQSGGKNEQYF
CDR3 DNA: TGTGCCAGCAGCCAGTCAGGGGGAAAAAACGAGCAGTACTTC

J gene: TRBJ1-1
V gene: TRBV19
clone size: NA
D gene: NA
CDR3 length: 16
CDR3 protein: CASSIFPGNMNTEAFF
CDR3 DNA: TGTGCCAGTAGTATCTTTCCGGGTAACATGAACACTGAAGCTTTCTTT

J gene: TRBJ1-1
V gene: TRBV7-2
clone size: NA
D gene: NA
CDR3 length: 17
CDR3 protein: CASSLYGPEVLGTEAFF
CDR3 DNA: TGTGCCAGCAGCTTATATGGGCCCGAGGTTCTGGGGACTGAAGCTTTCTTT

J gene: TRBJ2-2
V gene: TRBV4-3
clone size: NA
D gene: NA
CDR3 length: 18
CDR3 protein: CASSQDSPPGERTGELFF
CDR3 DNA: TGCGCCAGCAGCCAAGATTCCCCCCCGGGAGAGAGGACCGGGGAGCTGTTTTTT

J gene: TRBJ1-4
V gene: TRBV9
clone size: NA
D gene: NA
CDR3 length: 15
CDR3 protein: CASSVSGAPNEKLFF
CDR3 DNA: TGTGCCAGCAGCGTGTCAGGAGCACCTAATGAAAAACTGTTTTTT

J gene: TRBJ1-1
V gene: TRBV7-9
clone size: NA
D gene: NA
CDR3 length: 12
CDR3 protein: CASSPGPTEAFF
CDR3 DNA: TGTGCCAGCAGCCCGGGGCCCACTGAAGCTTTCTTT

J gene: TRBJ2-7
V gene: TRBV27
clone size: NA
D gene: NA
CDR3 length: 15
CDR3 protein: CASSLVLGGTYEQYF
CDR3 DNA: TGTGCCAGCAGTTTAGTCTTAGGGGGTACCTACGAGCAGTACTTC

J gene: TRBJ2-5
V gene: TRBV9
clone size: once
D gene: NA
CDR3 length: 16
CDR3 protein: CASSPGQTLGQETQYF
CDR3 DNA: TGTGCCAGCAGCCCTGGACAGACCCTGGGCCAAGAGACCCAGTACTTC

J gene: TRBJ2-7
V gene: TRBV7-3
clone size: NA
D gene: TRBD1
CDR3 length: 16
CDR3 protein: CASSLITGQSPYEQYF
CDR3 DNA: TGTGCCAGCAGCTTAATTACGGGACAGTCTCCTTACGAGCAGTACTTC

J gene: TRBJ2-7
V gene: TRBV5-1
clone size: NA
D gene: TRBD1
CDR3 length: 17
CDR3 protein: CASSLGYRGQYGDEQYF
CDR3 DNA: TGCGCCAGCAGCTTGGGGTATAGGGGGCAGTATGGGGACGAGCAGTACTTC

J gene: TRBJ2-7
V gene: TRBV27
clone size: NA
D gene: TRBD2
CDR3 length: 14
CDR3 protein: CASKELADRNEQYF
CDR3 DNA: TGTGCCAGCAAAGAACTAGCGGACCGCAACGAGCAGTACTTC

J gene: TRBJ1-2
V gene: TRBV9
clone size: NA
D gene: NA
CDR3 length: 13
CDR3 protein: CASSVAENYGYTF
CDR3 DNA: TGTGCCAGCAGCGTAGCGGAGAACTATGGCTACACCTTC

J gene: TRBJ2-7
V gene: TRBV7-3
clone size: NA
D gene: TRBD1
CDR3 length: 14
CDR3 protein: CASSSTGFNDEQYF
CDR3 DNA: TGTGCCAGCAGCTCGACAGGGTTTAACGACGAGCAGTACTTC

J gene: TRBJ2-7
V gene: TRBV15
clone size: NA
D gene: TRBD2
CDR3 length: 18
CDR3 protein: CATSRDRGTSGSLYEQYF
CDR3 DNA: TGTGCCACCAGCAGAGATCGCGGGACTAGCGGGAGTCTTTACGAGCAGTACTTC

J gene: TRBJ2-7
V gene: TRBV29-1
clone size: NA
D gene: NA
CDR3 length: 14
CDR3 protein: CSVEDRTRGYEQYF
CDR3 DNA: TGCAGCGTTGAAGATAGGACGCGGGGCTACGAGCAGTACTTC

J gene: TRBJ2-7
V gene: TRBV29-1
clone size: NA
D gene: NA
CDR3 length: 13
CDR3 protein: CSVPGRTPNEQYF
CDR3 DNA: TGCAGCGTACCGGGACGGACCCCCAACGAGCAGTACTTC

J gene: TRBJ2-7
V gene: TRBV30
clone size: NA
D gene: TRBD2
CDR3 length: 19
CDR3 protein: CAWSGTSGRAKPEYYEQYF
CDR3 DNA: TGTGCCTGGAGCGGGACTAGCGGGAGGGCTAAACCCGAATACTACGAGCAGTACTTC

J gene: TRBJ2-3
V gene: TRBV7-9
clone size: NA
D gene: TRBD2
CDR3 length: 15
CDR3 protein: CASSFIGRVTDTQYF
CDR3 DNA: TGTGCCAGCAGCTTCATCGGGAGGGTCACAGATACGCAGTATTTT

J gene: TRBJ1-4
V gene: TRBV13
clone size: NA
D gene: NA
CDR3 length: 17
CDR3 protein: CASSYSPVGATNEKLFF
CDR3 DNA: TGTGCCAGCAGCTACTCCCCCGTGGGGGCAACTAATGAAAAACTGTTTTTT

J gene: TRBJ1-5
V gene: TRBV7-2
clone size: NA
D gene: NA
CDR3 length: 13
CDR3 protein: CASSLGGLRPQHF
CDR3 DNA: TGTGCCAGCAGCTTAGGTGGGCTGCGGCCCCAGCATTTT

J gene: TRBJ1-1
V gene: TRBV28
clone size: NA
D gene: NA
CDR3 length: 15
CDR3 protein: CASSSHPQGSTEAFF
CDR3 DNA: TGTGCCAGCAGTTCTCACCCCCAAGGGAGCACTGAAGCTTTCTTT

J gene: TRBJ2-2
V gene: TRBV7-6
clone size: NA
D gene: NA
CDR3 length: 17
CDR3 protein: CASSLGFSGTGPGELFF
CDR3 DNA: TGTGCCAGCAGCTTAGGGTTTTCCGGAACAGGGCCCGGGGAGCTGTTTTTT

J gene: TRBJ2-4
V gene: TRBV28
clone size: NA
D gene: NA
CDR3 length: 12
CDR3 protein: CASSPGRNIQYF
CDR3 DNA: TGTGCCAGCAGCCCGGGCCGAAACATTCAGTACTTC

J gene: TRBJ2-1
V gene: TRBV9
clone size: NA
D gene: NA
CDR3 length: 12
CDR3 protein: CASSVGTNEQFF
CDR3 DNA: TGTGCCAGCAGCGTAGGGACAAATGAGCAGTTCTTC

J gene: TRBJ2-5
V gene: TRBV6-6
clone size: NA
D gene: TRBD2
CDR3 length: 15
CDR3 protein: CASTHHPSGKETQYF
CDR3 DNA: TGTGCCAGCACCCACCACCCTAGCGGGAAAGAGACCCAGTACTTC

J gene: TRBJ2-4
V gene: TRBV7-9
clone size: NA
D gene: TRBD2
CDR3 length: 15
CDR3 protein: CASSLAPGTSAIQYF
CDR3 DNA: TGTGCCAGCAGCTTAGCCCCTGGGACTAGCGCAATTCAGTACTTC

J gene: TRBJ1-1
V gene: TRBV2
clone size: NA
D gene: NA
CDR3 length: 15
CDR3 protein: CASSEAGTGIAEAFF
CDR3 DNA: TGTGCCAGCAGTGAAGCAGGGACGGGGATCGCTGAAGCTTTCTTT

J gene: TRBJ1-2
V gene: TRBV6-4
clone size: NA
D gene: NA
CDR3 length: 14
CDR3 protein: CASSEDTHGYGYTF
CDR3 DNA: TGTGCCAGCAGTGAAGACACACACGGTTATGGCTACACCTTC

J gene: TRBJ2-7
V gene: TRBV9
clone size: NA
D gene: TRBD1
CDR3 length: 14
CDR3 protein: CASSSGTGSYEQYF
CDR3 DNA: TGTGCCAGCAGCTCAGGGACAGGGTCCTACGAGCAGTACTTC

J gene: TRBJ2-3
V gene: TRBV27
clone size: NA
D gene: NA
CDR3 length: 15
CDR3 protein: CASSSWRASTDTQYF
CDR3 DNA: TGTGCCAGCAGCTCCTGGAGGGCGAGCACAGATACGCAGTATTTT

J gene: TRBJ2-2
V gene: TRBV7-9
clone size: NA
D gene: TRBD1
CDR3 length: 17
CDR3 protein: CASTGLFGTGKTGELFF
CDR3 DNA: TGTGCCAGCACCGGTCTATTCGGGACAGGCAAAACCGGGGAGCTGTTTTTT

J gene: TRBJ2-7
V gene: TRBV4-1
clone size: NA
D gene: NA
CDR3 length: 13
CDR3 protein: CASSEGVYYEQYF
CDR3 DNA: TGCGCCAGCAGCGAAGGGGTTTACTACGAGCAGTACTTC

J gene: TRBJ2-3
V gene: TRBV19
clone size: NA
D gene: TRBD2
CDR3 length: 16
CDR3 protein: CASSIRGGTSTDTQYF
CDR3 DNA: TGTGCCAGTAGTATACGGGGGGGGACTAGCACAGATACGCAGTATTTT

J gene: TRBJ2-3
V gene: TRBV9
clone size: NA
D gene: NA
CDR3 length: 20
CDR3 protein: CASSVVGGTRFYGGTDTQYF
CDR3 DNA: TGTGCCAGCAGCGTAGTTGGGGGGACAAGATTTTACGGTGGCACAGATACGCAGTATTTT

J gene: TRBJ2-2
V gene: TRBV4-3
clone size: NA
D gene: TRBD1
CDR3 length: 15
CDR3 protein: CASSHYRGNTGELFF
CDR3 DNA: TGCGCCAGCAGCCACTACAGGGGGAACACCGGGGAGCTGTTTTTT

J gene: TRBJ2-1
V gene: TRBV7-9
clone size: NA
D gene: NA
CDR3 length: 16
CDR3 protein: CASGRQSSVTYNEQFF
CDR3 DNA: TGTGCCAGCGGCCGCCAGAGTAGCGTTACCTACAATGAGCAGTTCTTC

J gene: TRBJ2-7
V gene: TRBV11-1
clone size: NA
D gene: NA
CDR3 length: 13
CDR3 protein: CASSFGISYEQYF
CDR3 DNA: TGTGCCAGCAGCTTCGGGATTTCCTACGAGCAGTACTTC